The T cell receptor beta chain under discussion was sequenced for a study of blood T cells in healthy people across ages. Regarding the study as a whole: As age increased, TCR beta diversity per million T cells fell in a roughly linear fashion.

The CDR3 has 14 residues. After removal of 7 bases from V and 5 bases from J, the junction contained 11 bases not matched to a gene. Germline values: CDR1 DFQATT, CDR2 SNEGSKA (reference sequence). Next came a second PCR, run for about 6 to 12 cycles, which used a sample-barcoded 5' primer along with a J-beta primer mix. TCRdb independently ran MiXCR on the 5' RACE reads; one entry per CDR3 protein. The sample lists about 930,000 distinct CDR3 sequences; approximately 32% were seen once. With regard to this clonotype: Its antigen remains unidentified.

These data were also reused for a study on T cells of mothers and their children. That paper states: During the second PCR, the M1S primer introduced sample barcodes along with 2-4 random nucleotides. Biologically related mothers and children overlapped slightly more than unrelated pairs, a non-significant difference. At a sensitivity of about 100 clones per million clonotypes, no persistent microchimeric T cell clones appeared.

The chain links TRBV20-1 to TRBJ1-3, with 7 bases aligning to TRBD1. The clonotype originates from a woman in her thirties or forties in good health. The sample was blood. The CDR3 DNA is TGCAGTGTCCGAACTACAGGGGCTAGAAACACCATATATTTT. The encoded protein is CSVRTTGARNTIYF.